This entry is about one T cell receptor (beta chain). This sample is drawn from a study of cytomegalovirus exposure and HLA in healthy donors. Study details: It was reported in a later analysis that the 90 to 150 validation repertoires used the same platform as the roughly 700 first-cohort repertoires.

The donors were members of the validation cohort comprising 100 to 150 subjects, separate from the approximately 670-subject first cohort. Produced via immunoSEQ multiplex PCR; TCRdb's table is partial and in-frame only. The table records 150,000 to 200,000 clones, roughly 89% of them present only once. Sequenced material: PBMCs. The TCR originated in a woman aged 18-29 years in good health and CMV-seropositive.

The CDR3 spells CASSRQGLGYAEAFF. DNA for the CDR3: TGTGCCAGTAGTAGACAGGGGTTGGGCTATGCTGAAGCTTTCTTT. The chain employs TRBV19 and TRBJ1-1; 8 nucleotides agree with TRBD1. Germline values: CDR1 LNHDA, CDR2 SQIVND (reference sequence). CDR3 length equals 15 residues. V was pared by 4 bases and J by 6 bases, with 10 bases of the junction left unmatched.